These T cell receptor beta chains were read from a single sample in a study of glioma-infiltrating T cells. A single record per CDR3 protein comes from TCRdb applying MiXCR to the multiplex PCR reads. The table has around 120,000 distinct CDR3 sequences, about 22% seen once. Sequencing was done on a sample of glioma tissue, nonneoplastic brain tissue, or PBMCs (not recorded which). Every receptor here comes from a human donor with low-grade glioma or glioblastoma, undergoing nonglioma brain surgery, or in good health (not recorded which). Each CDR3 is given with its conserved first and last residue. A D gene is named only where the DNA matches it firmly. The listing skips clone size in some rows; elsewhere it reads once, few, many or a size class.

D	V	J	size	DNA	CDR3
TRBD1	TRBV12-3/TRBV12-4	TRBJ1-6	.	TGTGCCAGCAGTCCCCGACAGGGAGGCAGTAGTTCACCCCTCCACTTT	CASSPRQGGSSSPLHF
.	TRBV9	TRBJ1-5	.	TGTGCCAGCAGCGCCCCGCTGATCAATCAGCCCCAGCATTTT	CASSAPLINQPQHF
.	TRBV7-9	TRBJ1-4	.	TGTGCCAGCAGCTTTGGGGCAGTTGAAAAACTGTTTTTT	CASSFGAVEKLFF
TRBD1	TRBV14	TRBJ2-3	.	TGTGCCAGCAGCCTTGCAGGGGGCATTAGCACAGATACGCAGTATTTT	CASSLAGGISTDTQYF
.	TRBV7-3	TRBJ1-5	.	TGTGCCGGCAGCTTAATTAGCAATCAGCCCCAGCATTTT	CAGSLISNQPQHF
.	TRBV6-1	TRBJ1-1	many	TGTGCCAGCAGCGATCCCCCCGGCACTGAAGCTTTCTTT	CASSDPPGTEAFF
.	TRBV6-2/TRBV6-3	TRBJ1-1	many	TGTGCCAGTGGGGGACTGAAGAACACTGAAGCTTTCTTT	CASGGLKNTEAFF
.	TRBV7-2	TRBJ1-5	few	TGTGCCAGCAGCTTAATCGGGCTAGGCAGCAATCAGCCCCAGCATTTT	CASSLIGLGSNQPQHF
TRBD2	TRBV6-2/TRBV6-3	TRBJ2-1	many	TGTGCCAGCAGTTACTCGGGACTACGTTACAATGAGCAGTTCTTC	CASSYSGLRYNEQFF
.	TRBV28	TRBJ1-1	many	TGTGCCAGCGGGACACTCATGAACACTGAAGCTTTCTTT	CASGTLMNTEAFF
.	TRBV24-1	TRBJ2-1	few	TGTGCCACCAGTGTCGACGGGCCGCTCGGATACAATGAGCAGTTCTTC	CATSVDGPLGYNEQFF
TRBD1	TRBV6-1	TRBJ1-2	.	TGTGCCAGCAGTCCCTCCGGGACAGGGGGCAGTTATGGCTACACCTTC	CASSPSGTGGSYGYTF
TRBD1	TRBV10-3	TRBJ1-6	.	TGTGCCATCGCCGACAGGGGAGGTTCACCCCTCCACTTT	CAIADRGGSPLHF
.	TRBV6-1	TRBJ2-1	many	TGTGCCAGCAGGCGCCCCCAAGGCCGGGGGAATGAGCAGTTCTTC	CASRRPQGRGNEQFF
.	TRBV7-3	TRBJ2-2	.	TGTGCCAGCAGCTACACCCTGGACAGATACACCGGGGAGCTGTTTTTT	CASSYTLDRYTGELFF
.	TRBV6-1	TRBJ2-5	few	TGTGCCAGCAGTGAACCCCGAGAGACCCAGTACTTC	CASSEPRETQYF
.	TRBV11-1	TRBJ2-3	few	TGTGCCAGCAGCCCGCCCAACAGAGGATCAGATACGCAGTATTTT	CASSPPNRGSDTQYF
TRBD1	TRBV20-1	TRBJ2-3	many	TGCATCCTCCGGGACAGTAGCACAGATACGCAGTATTTT	CILRDSSTDTQYF
.	TRBV2	TRBJ1-1	many	TGTGCCAGCAGTGAAGGCCCCTTCACTGAAGCTTTCTTT	CASSEGPFTEAFF
TRBD1	TRBV7-9	TRBJ1-1	many	TGTGCCAGCAGCTTAGAGGGGACAGGTGGGGCTTTCTTT	CASSLEGTGGAFF
TRBD2	TRBV7-6	TRBJ2-3	.	TGTGCCAGCAGCCAGCTAGCGGGGGGGCTTTCTTACACAGATACGCAGTATTTT	CASSQLAGGLSYTDTQYF
.	TRBV6-1	TRBJ2-5	many	TGTGCCAGCAGTACCCCCTCCAAAGCGGAGACCCAGTACTTC	CASSTPSKAETQYF
TRBD2	TRBV28	TRBJ2-5	.	TGTGCCAGCAGTTTATTCGGCGGGGGGAAAGAGACCCAGTACTTC	CASSLFGGGKETQYF
.	TRBV20-1	TRBJ1-4	.	TGCAGTGCACAGGGTGATGAAAGACTGTTTTTT	CSAQGDERLFF
TRBD1	TRBV19	TRBJ1-2	few	TGTGCCAGTAGTATAGGGCAGGGGGCGGACGGCTACACCTTC	CASSIGQGADGYTF
TRBD2	TRBV28	TRBJ2-2	few	TGTGCCAGCAGTTCGGGAGCGGGGGGTCGCGGGGAGCTGTTTTTT	CASSSGAGGRGELFF
TRBD1	TRBV18	TRBJ1-3	.	TGTGCCAGCTCAACAGGGGATGGAAACACCATATATTTT	CASSTGDGNTIYF
.	TRBV18	TRBJ2-5	.	TGTGCCAGCAAAACAAGGGAGGCAGAGACCCAGTACTTC	CASKTREAETQYF
.	TRBV27	TRBJ2-3	many	TGTGCCAGCAGTGTAGGCCCTTTCGCCGGGACAAAAGCCGCCACAGATACGCAGTATTTT	CASSVGPFAGTKAATDTQYF
.	TRBV5-4	TRBJ2-3	few	TGTGCCAGCAGCCCCGGACAGAGCACAGATACGCAGTATTTT	CASSPGQSTDTQYF
.	TRBV3-1	TRBJ1-2	few	TGTGCCAGCAGCCAGGCAGGGGAGGATGGCTACACCTTC	CASSQAGEDGYTF
.	TRBV12-3/TRBV12-4	TRBJ1-2	.	TGTGCCAGCACCCCCAACCCTTACTATGGCTACACCTTC	CASTPNPYYGYTF
TRBD1	TRBV10-3	TRBJ1-2	.	TGTGCCATGGGAGCCAGGGGGAGCTATGGCTACACCTTC	CAMGARGSYGYTF
.	TRBV27	TRBJ2-3	.	TGTGCCAGCAGTTTGGAACCCCTCACAGATACGAAGTATTTT	CASSLEPLTDTKYF
.	TRBV15	TRBJ2-1	.	TGTGCCACCAGCAGAGCCCCCCCGGGACAAGGATACAATGAGCAGTTCTTC	CATSRAPPGQGYNEQFF
.	TRBV11-2	TRBJ2-5	few	TGTGCCAGCAGCTTAGAACACCAAGAGACCCAGTACTTC	CASSLEHQETQYF
TRBD1	TRBV4-1	TRBJ1-2	few	TGCGCCAGCAGCCAAGCCCGGGACAGGGGACGTGGCTACACCTTC	CASSQARDRGRGYTF
.	TRBV20-1	TRBJ2-1	many	TGCAGTGCTAAGATCGACAGGGGAGGGTCCAATGAGCAGTTCTTC	CSAKIDRGGSNEQFF
.	TRBV7-2	TRBJ2-3	many	TGTGCCAGCAGCTTAAGGGGGGGGGCCAGCACAGATACGCAGTATTTT	CASSLRGGASTDTQYF
.	TRBV20-1	TRBJ2-5	many	TGCAGTGCTCAACGTCAGGGGCAAGAGACCCAGTACTTC	CSAQRQGQETQYF
.	TRBV24-1	TRBJ2-5	.	TGTGCCACCAGTAGCGAGCCAGAAGAGACCCAGTACTTC	CATSSEPEETQYF
TRBD2	TRBV7-2	TRBJ2-2	.	TGTGCCAGCAGCTTAATACTGGGGGTTCGATGGCGGGGGGCCCGCGGGAGCACCGGGGAGCTGTTTTTT	CASSLILGVRWRGARGSTGELFF
TRBD2	TRBV15	TRBJ2-1	.	TGTGCCACCAGCAGACTTAGCGGGGCCTACAATGAGCAGTTCTTC	CATSRLSGAYNEQFF
.	TRBV28	TRBJ1-1	few	TGTGCCAGCAGTTTACCAGGGGCGAGGAACACTGAAGCTTTCTTT	CASSLPGARNTEAFF
TRBD1	TRBV28	TRBJ1-2	few	TGTGCCAGCATCTTTGGAGGGACAGGGGCCCCAGCTAACTATGGCTACACCTTC	CASIFGGTGAPANYGYTF
TRBD1	TRBV19	TRBJ2-3	few	TGTGCCACCACGTCGCGGGACAGGGTAGATACGCAGTATTTT	CATTSRDRVDTQYF
.	TRBV20-1	TRBJ2-5	many	TGCAGTGCCGGGGGCCAAGAGACCCAGTACTTC	CSAGGQETQYF
TRBD1	TRBV6-1	TRBJ2-4	many	TGTGCCAGCCGCTTCTACCCCGGACAGGGGGCCAACATTCAGTACTTC	CASRFYPGQGANIQYF
.	TRBV12-3/TRBV12-4	TRBJ1-5	many	TGTGCCAGCAGACACACCGGGAGTTATCAGCCCCAGCATTTT	CASRHTGSYQPQHF
.	TRBV4-1	TRBJ2-3	.	TGCGCCAGCAGCCAAGGGCGGGCCCTCCTTCGCACAGATACGCAGTATTTT	CASSQGRALLRTDTQYF
.	TRBV7-2	TRBJ1-2	.	TGTGCCAGCAGCTTATCTGTAGGGGTGGACTATGGCTACACCTTC	CASSLSVGVDYGYTF
.	TRBV20-1	TRBJ2-1	many	TGCAGGCCCCAGGGGGGCAATGAGCAGTTCTTC	CRPQGGNEQFF
.	TRBV5-1	TRBJ2-1	.	TGCGCCAGCAGCTTGGTCTCCCCTACTTCCTACAATGAGCAGTTCTTC	CASSLVSPTSYNEQFF
.	TRBV7-2	TRBJ1-5	.	TGTGCCAGCAGCTTACCTAATCAGCCCCAGCATTTT	CASSLPNQPQHF
TRBD2	TRBV6-6	TRBJ2-3	many	TGTGCCAGCAGTTACAACAGACTAGCCGCTCGCACAGATACGCAGTATTTT	CASSYNRLAARTDTQYF
.	TRBV27	TRBJ1-2	few	TGTGCCAGCAGTTTATCCCGGGGGCAGGGCGGCTACACCTTC	CASSLSRGQGGYTF
TRBD1	TRBV20-1	TRBJ2-4	.	TGCAGTCCCGAGACGACAGGGCGAAAAAACATTCAGTACTTC	CSPETTGRKNIQYF